This T cell receptor beta chain was retrieved from a study of OX40 agonist ivuxolimab in advanced cancers. General notes on the study: Ivuxolimab was a fully human IgG2 agonistic monoclonal antibody targeting the costimulatory receptor OX40 (CD134). Of the approximately 50 dose-escalation patients, hepatocellular carcinoma was present in roughly 19, melanoma in approximately 15, renal cell carcinoma in 9 and head and neck cancer in 9. In the dose-escalation cohort, 70% to 90% of patients were male, and the mean age was approximately 60 years with a range of about 23 to 79. Intravenous ivuxolimab was administered to patients every 2 weeks at six dose levels: 0.01, 0.1, 0.3, 1.5, 3 and 10 mg/kg. Partial responses occurred in three dose-escalation patients: two with cutaneous melanoma and one with hepatocellular carcinoma. Patients were allowed to have had prior anti-PD-1, anti-PD-L1 or anti-CTLA-4 therapy, and 30% to 50% of the dose-escalation patients had previously received checkpoint inhibitors. The paper covers the monotherapy dose-escalation part of the phase I ivuxolimab trial, which included N ≈ 50 patients. The purpose of peripheral TCRbeta sequencing was to test whether ivuxolimab changed TCR sequence diversity and led to clonal T-cell expansion. Beyond this particular receptor, the publication reports: At doses from 0.1 to 3.0 mg/kg, clonal expansion was seen in both CD4+ and CD8+ blood T cells between baseline and week 6. The antigen specificity of the clonally expanded peripheral T cells was not determined. Low levels of normalized T-cell clonal expansion were also seen in some patients who did not respond. In the 0.1-3.0 mg/kg groups, partial responders had among the lowest normalized peripheral clonal expansion, particularly in CD8+ T cells. After ivuxolimab, more expanded clones were found on average in CD8+ T cells than in CD4+ T cells.

The germline V gene encodes CDR1 SGHRS and CDR2 YFSETQ. Trimming removed 4 bases from V and 0 bases from J; the gene matches leave 4 bases unexplained. Including the terminal cysteine and phenylalanine, the CDR3 comprises 14 residues. The read is trimmed to its CDR3 DNA, 42 bases read in frame from base 1. The trial excluded patients who had a history of autoimmune disease or who were on systemic immunosuppression. Peripheral blood for TCR sequencing was collected from all dose cohorts at baseline, on cycle 4 day 1, and on cycle 7 day 1. Samples came from an open-label, multicenter, first-in-human phase I dose-escalation trial of ivuxolimab. Adults with locally advanced or metastatic melanoma, renal cell, hepatocellular, or head and neck squamous cell carcinoma were enrolled in the trial. CD4+ and CD8+ T cells were sorted separately from peripheral blood before TCR sequencing. Points on this clone: Its antigen is unknown. Nothing much larger sits one base from this clone, and base qualities are not available.

For sequencing of the TCRbeta CDR3 region, genomic DNA was extracted from the sorted cells. TCRbeta CDR3 regions were sequenced using the immunoSEQ Assay. This is the immuneACCESS table as TCRdb keeps it, with only in-frame sequences that have V and J called. A part of the clones is gone; compared with another copy, unresolved V genes explain less than half, and the rest is unexplained. This sample holds 50,000 to 65,000 clones; approximately 86% were observed only once. About 1% of the sample belongs to the ten largest clones. This receptor was taken from an adult with an advanced solid tumor such as melanoma, head and neck, liver or kidney cancer. The rearranged chain carries TRBV5-1 and TRBJ2-7, with 7 junctional bases fitting TRBD1. The sample consisted of CD4+ or CD8+ T cells sorted from blood, taken in a trial of the OX40 agonist ivuxolimab. The CDR3 in this case is CASSPGDSSYEQYF. The DNA sequence follows: TGCGCCAGCAGCCCTGGGGACAGCTCCTACGAGCAGTACTTC.